This T cell receptor beta chain was captured by sequencing in a study of cytomegalovirus exposure and HLA in healthy donors. Germline V gives CDR1 MNHNY, CDR2 SVGAGI (reference sequence). The CDR3 is 15 residues long. V was pared by 7 bases and J by 8 bases, with 12 bases of the junction left unmatched. Amplification used 60 Vbeta primers and 13 Jbeta primers. The data were produced by immunoSEQ multiplex PCR, yet TCRdb's version contains in-frame clones alone and is incomplete. This table has 120,000 or so clones, less than 85% appearing once. General observations from the study: The classifier reportedly diagnosed cytomegalovirus status with high sensitivity and specificity.

Unrecorded immune exposures were likely, despite nominal health at sampling. Note on this clone: What it recognizes is unknown.

The sequence was collected from a middle-aged woman in good health and CMV-seronegative. The sequencing input was PBMCs. The chain has TRBV6-6 and TRBJ1-2, with TRBD1 matching 11 bases. This chain's CDR3 is CASTPGTGGRGGYTF. The CDR3 nucleotides are TGTGCCAGCACACCAGGGACAGGGGGACGGGGGGGCTACACCTTC.